The next 18 T cell receptor beta chains were all read from a single sample in a study of blood T cell dynamics during melanoma immunotherapy. Profiling relied on immunoSEQ multiplex PCR, and the TCRdb table lists in-frame clones only, not all of them. Of over 13,000 clones listed, around 85% are singletons. Time point reported: pre-treatment baseline. Here the sequenced sample was blood, taken from a patient treated with checkpoint blockade. Receptors were obtained from a human donor with melanoma.

This chain links TRBV9 with TRBJ2-1; 8 bases map to TRBD2. CDR1 and CDR2 from the germline V gene are SGDLS and YYNGEE. Trimming removed 0 bases from V and 4 bases from J; junction bases left unmatched: 15. CDR3 length equals 19 residues. CDR3 nucleotide sequence: TGTGCCAGCAGCGTAGGGTTTGCGGGGGGCCCCAGAGGGTACAATGAGCAGTTCTTC. It encodes CASSVGFAGGPRGYNEQFF. Full variable domain (remainder filled in from reference TRBV9 and TRBJ2-1): DSGVTQTPKHLITATGQRVTLRCSPRSGDLSVYWYQQSLDQGLQFLIQYYNGEERAKGNILERFSAQQFPDLHSELNLSSLELGDSALYFCASSVGFAGGPRGYNEQFFGPGTRLTVL.

The chain links TRBV18 to TRBJ2-1; 8 bases line up with TRBD1. Losses at the gene ends were 6 bases for V and 6 bases for J; bases not matched to a gene: 10. The CDR3 spans 15 residues. In germline, CDR1 is KGHSH, CDR2 LQKENI. The CDR3 is CASSRRTGTFNEQFF. The CDR3, as DNA: TGTGCCAGCTCGCGACGGACAGGGACATTCAATGAGCAGTTCTTC.

A word on this clone: Sequence at one end of the junction differs from germline and may be a read error. The chain links TRBV6-6 to TRBJ1-5, with 10 nucleotides matching TRBD1. This CDR3 contains 14 residues. Germline loops: CDR1 MNHNY, CDR2 SVGAGI (reference sequence). DNA for the CDR3: TGTGCCAGCACCCTCGGGACAGGGGCCCGGCAGTGTCTTTTT. It translates to CASTLGTGARQCLF.

CDR3 DNA: TGTGCCAGCAGCTTAAGGGGGACTAGCGGGGTGGGAGATACGCAGTATTTT. Residues: CASSLRGTSGVGDTQYF. The rearrangement links TRBV7-3 to TRBJ2-3, with 13 nucleotides matching TRBD2. The V segment lost 1 base and the J segment 5 bases; nucleotides outside the gene matches: 6. Germline V gene sequence: CDR1 SGHTA, CDR2 FQGTGA. The CDR3 extends over 17 amino acids.

J is TRBJ2-4 and V is TRBV2; 8 bases are a match to TRBD1. The germline V gene encodes CDR1 SNHLY and CDR2 FYNNEI. Trimming at V came to 3 bases and at J to 2 bases, leaving 6 bases not matched to a gene. CDR3 size: 16 residues. The CDR3 sequence is CASSDDRGATKNIQYF. In DNA form, the CDR3 reads TGTGCCAGCAGTGATGACAGGGGTGCGACCAAAAACATTCAGTACTTC.

V gene TRBV5-1 combines with J gene TRBJ2-3; 8 positions match TRBD2. Germline trimming cut 0 bases from V and 4 bases from J; bases unmatched to any gene: 7. Germline values: CDR1 SGHRS, CDR2 YFSETQ. CDR3 length equals 16 residues. As DNA, the CDR3 is TGCGCCAGCAGCTTGGATGGCGGGGGGAGTTCAGATACGCAGTATTTT. Protein sequence: CASSLDGGGSSDTQYF.

V usage is TRBV19 and J usage is TRBJ2-7; D is unresolved. The germline V gene encodes CDR1 LNHDA and CDR2 SQIVND (reference sequence). The CDR3 length is 14 residues. Trimming took off 5 bases at V and 0 bases at J, with 11 bases between the two ends. The CDR3, as DNA: TGTGCCAGTAGTTGGGAACAGTCCTCCTACGAGCAGTACTTC. Translation: CASSWEQSSYEQYF.

This chain uses TRBV7-3 with TRBJ2-1, with 10 bases lining up with TRBD2. Germline CDR1 and CDR2: SGHTA and FQGTGA. This CDR3 comprises 14 residues. V dropped 4 bases and J dropped 12; count of bases not matched to a gene: 9. Here the CDR3 reads CASSSYSGGAVQFF. The CDR3 DNA reads TGTGCCAGCAGCTCGTACAGCGGGGGGGCGGTGCAGTTCTTC.

The CDR3 sequence is CASSLMMFYGYTF. In DNA form, the CDR3 reads TGTGCCAGCAGCTTAATGATGTTCTATGGCTACACCTTC. The chain employs TRBV7-2 and TRBJ1-2; D is undetermined. CDR3 size: 13 residues. Germline V lookup: CDR1 SGHTA, CDR2 FQGNSA. Trimming pared 2 bases from V and 4 bases from J, leaving 8 bases between.

The J gene is TRBJ1-2, the V gene TRBV9, with unresolved D. In germline, CDR1 is SGDLS, CDR2 YYNGEE. V lost 4 bases to trimming and J lost 8 bases, with 15 bases between them. This CDR3 region has 13 residues. The CDR3 reads CASSSELKNGYTF. CDR3 bases: TGTGCCAGCAGCTCCGAGCTGAAGAACGGCTACACCTTC.

Worth noting for this clone: One end of the junction is discordant with germline, which a read error may explain. The chain employs TRBV5-1 and TRBJ1-1; D call uncertain. The CDR3 sequence is 14 residues long. CDR1 and CDR2 from the germline V gene are SGHRS and YFSETQ. The CDR3 nucleotides read TGCTCCAGCAGCTGGACGGGGATGAACACTGAAGCTTTCTTT. Protein sequence: CSSSWTGMNTEAFF.

The CDR3 sequence: CASSTASGGSDEQFF. CDR3 coding DNA: TGTGCCAGCAGTACTGCTAGCGGGGGGAGCGATGAGCAGTTCTTC. J is TRBJ2-1 and V is TRBV28, with 11 bases that match TRBD2. Germline lookup yields CDR1 MDHEN and CDR2 SYDVKM. V trimming: 5 bases; J trimming: 8 bases; junction bases outside the gene matches: 8. The CDR3 runs 15 residues.

J is TRBJ2-7 and V is TRBV6-5, with D perhaps matching TRBD1 (7 bases). With 10 bases removed from V and 3 bases from J, the gap between germline ends came to 16 bases. The CDR3 sequence is 13 residues long. Germline V gene data show CDR1 as MNHEY and CDR2 as SVGAGI. CDR3 coding DNA: TGTGCCACCGCGGGACAGAGGGTCTACGAGCAGTACTTC. The encoded protein is CATAGQRVYEQYF.

This chain links TRBV30 with TRBJ2-7, with 9 bases matching TRBD1. The V gene's germline CDR1 is GTSNPN and CDR2 SVGIG (reference sequence). The ends lost 3 bases at V and 2 bases at J; junction bases unmatched: 14. CDR3 length: 17 residues. CDR3 sequence (DNA): TGTGCCTGGAGATCCGGGACAGGGTTCTCAATTGCCTACGAGCAGTACTTC. As protein: CAWRSGTGFSIAYEQYF.

The chain joins TRBV15 to TRBJ1-5; tentatively, D is TRBD1 (6 bases). CDR3 length equals 15 residues. V was clipped by 0 bases and J by 6 bases, with 12 bases between them. Germline assignment: CDR1 LNHNV and CDR2 YYDKDF (reference sequence). The CDR3 DNA reads TGTGCCACCAGCAGAGAAAGGGGGGTAAGTCAGCCCCAGCATTTT. Residues: CATSRERGVSQPQHF.

This chain joins TRBV11-2 and TRBJ1-6; 7 bases are shared with TRBD1. CDR3 size: 14 residues. V trimming: 1 base; J trimming: 7 bases; junction bases outside the gene matches: 1. CDR1 is SGHAT and CDR2 is FQNNGV in the germline V gene. CDR3 amino acids: CASSLGQGNSPLHF. As DNA, the CDR3 is TGTGCCAGCAGCTTAGGACAGGGAAATTCACCCCTCCACTTT.

The J gene is TRBJ1-4, the V gene TRBV7-8, with 7 bases aligning to TRBD1. CDR3 length equals 14 residues. Germline lookup yields CDR1 SGHVS and CDR2 FQNEAQ. Germline trimming cut 1 base from V and 7 bases from J; bases unmatched to any gene: 3. The DNA of the CDR3 is TGTGCCAGCAGCTTAGAAGGGGGCAGTGAAAAACTGTTTTTT. Amino acid sequence: CASSLEGGSEKLFF. Full variable domain (outside the CDR3, taken from reference TRBV7-8 and TRBJ1-4): GAGVSQSPRYKVAKRGQDVALRCDPISGHVSLFWYQQALGQGPEFLTYFQNEAQLDKSGLPSDRFFAERPEGSVSTLKIQRTQQEDSAVYLCASSLEGGSEKLFFGSGTQLSVL.

V usage is TRBV10-2 and J usage is TRBJ1-5; D call uncertain. Germline V gives CDR1 WSHSY, CDR2 SAAADI. The length of the CDR3 is 14 residues. V dropped 3 bases and J dropped 3 bases, with 9 bases sitting between them. DNA for the CDR3: TGCGCCAGCAGTGATGGGAGAAACAATCAGCCCCAGCATTTT. It encodes CASSDGRNNQPQHF.